A single sample gave rise to the 21 T cell receptor beta chains below, sequenced in a study of blood T cells in healthy people across ages. For the second PCR, which ran for roughly 6 to 12 cycles, a sample-barcoded 5' primer and a J-beta primer mix were used. Using its own MiXCR run on the 5' RACE reads, TCRdb lists one record per CDR3 protein. The data hold around 900,000 distinct CDR3 sequences, with just over 50% observed a single time. Sequencing input: blood. These receptors were taken from a woman aged 55-69 years in good health.

This sequence joins TRBV6-2 or TRBV6-3 and TRBJ2-1; unclear D gene. CDR3 size: 19 residues. CDR1 and CDR2 (germline): MNHEY, SVGEGT. V shed 0 bases and J shed 0 bases, with 18 bases lying between them. CDR3 loop: CASSYSRERDLSSYNEQFF. The CDR3 nucleotides read TGTGCCAGCAGTTACTCCAGAGAGAGAGATCTGAGCTCCTACAATGAGCAGTTCTTC.

As for this clonotype: Sequence at one end of the junction differs from germline and may be a read error. The genes are TRBV15 and TRBJ2-5; D uncertain. CDR1 LNHNV and CDR2 YYDKDF come from the germline V gene (reference sequence). The CDR3 totals 14 residues. The CDR3: CATSRDLQQETLYF. CDR3 sequence (DNA): TGTGCCACCAGCAGAGATCTACAACAAGAGACCCTGTACTTC.

The CDR3 reads CANSVMASGSYEQYF. The CDR3 DNA sequence: TGTGCCAACAGCGTCATGGCTAGCGGATCCTACGAGCAGTACTTC. This rearrangement joins TRBV6-1 to TRBJ2-7; 7 bases map to TRBD2. Germline V gene data show CDR1 as MNHNS and CDR2 as SASEGT. CDR3 length equals 15 residues. Trimming cost V 10 bases and J 1 base; bases outside gene matches: 13.

This chain links TRBV18 with TRBJ2-1; D is undetermined. This CDR3 is 17 amino acids long. The germline CDR1 and CDR2 sequences are KGHSH and LQKENI. Between the trimmed V and J ends, which lost 3 bases and 4 bases, there was a span of 19 bases. The CDR3 bases are TGTGCCAGCTCACCGGCTAGAAGTGGCCCCAAATACAATGAGCAGTTCTTC. Translating it yields CASSPARSGPKYNEQFF.

Details on this clonotype: The junction and the germline gene differ at one end; a read error may be behind it. This chain joins TRBV7-3 and TRBJ2-3; D gene ambiguous. Germline CDR1 reads SGHTA; CDR2 reads FQGTGA. The CDR3 is 16 residues long. The CDR3 is CVSSLDAGLATDTQYF. The CDR3, as DNA: TGTGTCAGCAGCCTAGATGCAGGATTAGCCACAGATACGCAGTATTTT.

Only a few counts were recorded for this clonotype. For the CDR3, the DNA is TGTGCCAGCAGTTACTCGCGCGACGGCTACACCTTC. This encodes CASSYSRDGYTF. The rearrangement joins TRBV6-6 to TRBJ1-2; D not resolved. CDR1 is MNHNY, CDR2 SVGAGI, per germline (reference sequence). The V and J ends lost 0 bases and 8 bases respectively, with 7 bases between them. This CDR3 region has 12 residues.

The chain has TRBV7-2 and TRBJ2-5, with 11 bases aligning to TRBD2. Per germline, CDR1 SGHTA and CDR2 FQGNSA. This CDR3 has 14 residues. V lost 5 bases to trimming and J lost 13 bases; unmatched junction nucleotides: 12. In nucleotides, the CDR3 is TGTGCCAGCAGCGTAGGCTCTGCTAGCGGGAGGTTGTACTTC. Amino acid sequence: CASSVGSASGRLYF.

The chain employs TRBV6-5 and TRBJ2-5; no firm D call. The CDR3 is 13 amino acids. Trimming stripped 8 bases from V and 0 bases from J, with 10 bases between. CDR1 is MNHEY, CDR2 SVGAGI, per germline. CDR3 sequence (DNA): TGTGCCAGCGGTATGGGTTACCAAGAGACCCAGTACTTC. Residues: CASGMGYQETQYF.

The CDR3 protein is CSARDKGNGDNSPLHF. The CDR3 bases are TGCAGTGCTAGAGATAAGGGGAACGGGGATAATTCACCCCTCCACTTT. The chain recombines TRBV20-1 with TRBJ1-6; a possible D gene is TRBD1 (5 bases). The CDR3 is made up of 16 amino acids. Germline CDR1 reads DFQATT; CDR2 reads SNEGSKA (reference sequence). The V end was cut by 0 bases, the J end by 5 bases, with 14 bases between.

On this clonotype: A read error may be the cause here, since a much bigger clone is one base away. This chain links TRBV20-1 with TRBJ2-5; D is possibly TRBD1 or TRBD2 (5 bases each). The germline gives CDR1 DFQATT, CDR2 SNEGSKA (reference sequence). Between the trimmed V and J ends, which lost 5 bases and 11 bases, there was a span of 24 bases. The CDR3 runs to 14 residues. The CDR3, as DNA: TGCAGTGCTGAAGCCGGGACCCCAGACAATGAGCAGTACTTC. Its protein is CSAEAGTPDNEQYF.

The rearrangement links TRBV7-2 to TRBJ2-5, with 11 bases matching TRBD2. The ends lost 3 bases at V and 5 bases at J; junction bases unmatched: 8. This CDR3 has 16 residues. From germline, CDR1 is SGHTA and CDR2 FQGNSA. Here the CDR3 reads CASSFTLAGVGETQYF. The CDR3 DNA sequence: TGTGCCAGCAGCTTTACACTAGCGGGAGTCGGGGAGACCCAGTACTTC.

The rearrangement joins TRBV4-1 to TRBJ1-3, with TRBD1 matching over 9 bases. V shed 1 base and J 4 bases; nucleotides not matched to a gene: 8. Germline loops: CDR1 MGHRA, CDR2 YSYEKL. The CDR3 has 17 amino acids. In nucleotides, the CDR3 is TGCGCCAGCAGCCAAGGACGCAGGACAGGGGCAGGAAACACCATATATTTT. Residues: CASSQGRRTGAGNTIYF.

The chain has TRBV5-1 and TRBJ2-7; D is uncertain. Germline assignment: CDR1 SGHRS and CDR2 YFSETQ. The CDR3 consists of 14 residues. Trimming removed 5 bases from V and 0 bases from J, with 12 bases in between. The CDR3 protein is CASREATGSYEQYF. The CDR3 region has the DNA TGCGCCAGCAGGGAAGCGACTGGCTCCTACGAGCAGTACTTC. The full variable domain, rest sourced from reference TRBV5-1 and TRBJ2-7, is KAGVTQTPRYLIKTRGQQVTLSCSPISGHRSVSWYQQTPGQGLQFLFEYFSETQRNKGNFPGRFSGRQFSNSRSEMNVSTLELGDSALYLCASREATGSYEQYFGPGTRLTVT.

In this sample, this clonotype turned up a few times. V is TRBV20-1 and J is TRBJ2-7; the match to TRBD2 covers 8 bases. The CDR3 sequence is 15 residues long. V trimming: 0 bases; J trimming: 0 bases; junction bases outside the gene matches: 4. Per germline, CDR1 DFQATT and CDR2 SNEGSKA (reference sequence). The CDR3 DNA reads as TGCAGTGCTAGAGACTTAGCGGGGAGCTCCTACGAGCAGTACTTC. It is translated as CSARDLAGSSYEQYF.

This clonotype was observed a handful of times. The chain joins TRBV12-3 or TRBV12-4 to TRBJ1-5; 8 nucleotides line up with TRBD1. This CDR3 contains 14 residues. J gave up 3 bases and V 6 bases, and 4 bases lay outside the gene matches. CDR3 in amino acids: CASREGQVNQPQHF. In DNA form, the CDR3 reads TGTGCCAGCAGGGAGGGACAGGTCAATCAGCCCCAGCATTTT.

This clonotype has more than one count but fewer than ten. The rearrangement joins TRBV2 to TRBJ2-2, with TRBD1 matching over 10 bases. Germline CDR1 is SNHLY and CDR2 is FYNNEI. The CDR3 extends over 17 amino acids. Unmatched junction bases numbered 11, after V lost 5 bases and J lost 5 bases. The CDR3 bases are TGTGCCAGCAGTTTTACCGGGACAGGGGTATCAACCGGGGAGCTGTTTTTT. This codes for CASSFTGTGVSTGELFF.

A remark on this clonotype: One end of the junction fails to match germline, which may point to a read error. CDR3 in amino acids: CASSLRNRGLDNERFF. CDR3 DNA: TGTGCCAGCAGTTTACGGAACAGGGGGCTAGACAATGAGCGGTTCTTC. The chain links TRBV27 to TRBJ2-1; 9 nucleotides match TRBD1. Germline lookup yields CDR1 MNHEY and CDR2 SMNVEV (reference sequence). The CDR3 contains 16 residues.

This chain links TRBV28 with TRBJ2-7; 10 bases match TRBD2. CDR1 MDHEN and CDR2 SYDVKM come from the germline V gene. The V and J ends lost 6 bases and 3 bases, in that order; junction bases with no gene match: 8. This CDR3 is 15 amino acids long. This CDR3 is CASSPAGTSVYEQYF. CDR3 coding DNA: TGTGCCAGCAGCCCTGCCGGGACTAGCGTCTACGAGCAGTACTTC.

This clonotype was observed a handful of times. The chain couples TRBV7-9 to TRBJ1-5, with D tentatively TRBD1 (6 bases). The CDR3 runs 15 residues. Trimming shortened V by 5 bases and J by 2 bases, and 13 bases separated the two germline ends. The germline V gene encodes CDR1 SEHNR and CDR2 FQNEAQ (reference sequence). This chain's CDR3 is CASSRAGVGNQPQHF. In DNA form, the CDR3 reads TGTGCCAGCAGCCGGGCAGGGGTCGGCAATCAGCCCCAGCATTTT.

This clonotype was observed a few times. This rearrangement joins TRBV29-1 to TRBJ2-3, with TRBD1 identical over 8 bases. This CDR3 is 13 amino acids long. The J segment lost 5 bases and the V segment lost 3 bases, leaving 4 bases of the junction unmatched. The V gene's germline CDR1 is SQVTM and CDR2 ANQGSEA. CDR3 DNA: TGCAGCGTTGATCCGACAGGGGTAGATACGCAGTATTTT. It encodes CSVDPTGVDTQYF.

The rearrangement uses TRBV4-1 and TRBJ2-4; possibly TRBD1 for D (5 bases). The germline V and J ends were trimmed by 4 bases and 2 bases, with 12 bases remaining between them. The V gene's germline CDR1 is MGHRA and CDR2 YSYEKL. The CDR3 runs 15 residues. The CDR3 DNA reads TGCGCCAGCAGCCCCTGGCAGGGCTCCAAAAACATTCAGTACTTC. Its translation: CASSPWQGSKNIQYF.